Listed below are T cell receptor beta chains from one sample, sequenced in a study of T cell responses to AZD1222 COVID-19 vaccine. Profiling relied on immunoSEQ multiplex PCR, and the TCRdb table lists in-frame clones only, not all of them. Of 100,000 to 110,000 clones detected, around 87% appear once; the ten largest clones hold roughly 4.2%. The material was peripheral blood, obtained on day 0 of MenACWY control vaccination. Receptor source: an adult in good health. Both conserved end residues are part of each CDR3. Fields, in order: J gene, V gene, D gene, clone size, CDR3 DNA, CDR3 protein. The D gene is left open where the match is weak. Size is omitted from some rows. Given values are once, few, many or a class for expanded clones.

>TRBJ2-4|TRBV19|.|.
TGTGCCAGTAGGGAAGCCTCCCCGATAGCCAAAAACATTCAGTACTTC
CASREASPIAKNIQYF
>TRBJ2-5|TRBV9|TRBD2|.
TGTGCCAGCAGCGTAGCGGGGCTAGCGGGAGGTCTGGAGACCCAGTACTTC
CASSVAGLAGGLETQYF
>TRBJ2-7|TRBV9|.|.
TGTGCCAGCAGCGCCACCGGGACGCCCTCCTACGAGCAGTACTTC
CASSATGTPSYEQYF
>TRBJ2-7|TRBV6-2/TRBV6-3|.|.
TGTGCCAGCAGTTACTCGATAAAGCGTGTCTACCGGAGGGACGAGCAGTACTTC
CASSYSIKRVYRRDEQYF
>TRBJ2-7|TRBV2|.|once
TGTGCCAGCAGTGAGCGCTCGGGGGATAGCGAGCAGTACTTC
CASSERSGDSEQYF
>TRBJ2-1|TRBV30|.|.
TGTGCCTGGAGTTCTTCGAGCTCCTACAATGAGCAGTTCTTC
CAWSSSSSYNEQFF
>TRBJ1-6|TRBV19|.|.
TGTGCCAGTAGTGGAAGCGGGACACCCTATAATTCACCCCTCCACTTT
CASSGSGTPYNSPLHF
>TRBJ1-1|TRBV7-2|TRBD1|.
TGTGCCAGCGAGACAGGGAAAGTGAACACTGAAGCTTTCTTT
CASETGKVNTEAFF
>TRBJ2-7|TRBV3-1/TRBV3-2|.|.
TGTGCCAGCAGCCAAGTGTTCAACAGGGGGGGATACGAGCAGTACTTC
CASSQVFNRGGYEQYF
>TRBJ2-7|TRBV19|TRBD1|.
TGTGCCAGTAGCCCGGGACAGGACATTTCCTACGAGCAGTACTTC
CASSPGQDISYEQYF
>TRBJ1-2|TRBV10-3|.|.
TGTGCCATCAGTGAGTCAGACGGGACTCCAGCTAACTATGGCTACACCTTC
CAISESDGTPANYGYTF
>TRBJ2-7|TRBV19|.|.
TGTGCCAGTAGTCCATGGGGGCTAGCGGCGAGCTCCTACGAGCAGTACTTC
CASSPWGLAASSYEQYF
>TRBJ1-1|TRBV20-1|TRBD1|.
TGCAGTGCCGCCGGGACAGAGGGCGCTTTCTTT
CSAAGTEGAFF
>TRBJ2-7|TRBV4-3|TRBD2|once
TGCGCCAGCAGCCACCAGCTGGGGACTAGCGGGAGACTTGGGTCCTACGAGCAGTACTTC
CASSHQLGTSGRLGSYEQYF
>TRBJ1-2|TRBV12-3/TRBV12-4|.|.
TGTGCCAGCAGTTTAGGACGAAACGGGGGCTACACCTTC
CASSLGRNGGYTF
>TRBJ1-2|TRBV29-1|.|.
TGCAGCGTTGGAGGGGGAGTACAGGATGGCTACACCTTC
CSVGGGVQDGYTF
>TRBJ1-3|TRBV4-2|.|.
TGTGCCAGCAGCCAAGAACTGCATTTCTCTGGAAACACCATATATTTT
CASSQELHFSGNTIYF
>TRBJ1-4|TRBV19|.|few
TGTGCCAGTAGTAGAACGGACAGATATGAAAAACTGTTTTTT
CASSRTDRYEKLFF
>TRBJ1-2|TRBV28|TRBD1|once
TGTGCCAGCGGGGTTGCAGGGGGCTGGGGCTACACCTTC
CASGVAGGWGYTF
>TRBJ2-7|TRBV28|.|.
TGTGCCAGCTTGACAGACGTCTCCTACGAGCAGTACTTC
CASLTDVSYEQYF
>TRBJ1-5|TRBV6-5|TRBD1|few
TGTGCCAGCCATAGGGACAGGACCTCCAATCAGCCCCAGCATTTT
CASHRDRTSNQPQHF
>TRBJ2-5|TRBV5-1|.|.
TGCGCCAGCAGCTTGGCTAGCCAAGAGACCCAGTACTTC
CASSLASQETQYF
>TRBJ1-4|TRBV6-6|.|.
TGTGCCAGCAGTTACCCCTCATCGGGTGAAAAACTGTTTTTT
CASSYPSSGEKLFF
>TRBJ1-3|TRBV2|TRBD1|few
TGTGCCAGCAGGGTTGGAGGGACAGTCTCTGGAAACACCATATATTTT
CASRVGGTVSGNTIYF
>TRBJ1-6|TRBV27|.|.
TGTGCCAGCAGGGGTCCCGGGGCAAGCTCCTATAATTCACCCCTCCACTTT
CASRGPGASSYNSPLHF
>TRBJ2-3|TRBV9|.|once
TGTGCCAGCAGCTCCGGGGGAGGGGGGGGCACAGATACGCAGTATTTT
CASSSGGGGGTDTQYF
>TRBJ1-1|TRBV4-3|.|.
TGCGCCAGCAGCCATGGGGGGACTGAAGCTTTCTTT
CASSHGGTEAFF
>TRBJ1-2|TRBV5-1|.|.
TGCGCCAGCAGAGATCAAACTAACTATGGCTACACCTTC
CASRDQTNYGYTF
>TRBJ2-1|TRBV5-4|.|few
TGTGCCAGCAGTCAGGGGCATAACAATGAGCAGTTCTTC
CASSQGHNNEQFF